A selection of T cell receptor beta chains follows, all from one sample in a study of blood T cell repertoires in COVID-19. The method was immunoSEQ multiplex PCR; TCRdb's version includes in-frame clones alone and lacks a portion of them. The table shows approximately 290,000 clones, with about 93% occurring only once. The source material was PBMCs or T cells enriched from blood (not recorded which). These receptors were obtained from a woman in her 30s who had recovered from COVID-19. The CDR3 runs from the conserved cysteine through the conserved F or W.

J: TRBJ1-5; V: TRBV7-6; CDR3: CASSLGNSWGNQPQHF
J: TRBJ2-5; V: TRBV7-2; CDR3: CASSLAAVQETQYF
J: TRBJ2-3; V: TRBV5-4; CDR3: CASSRERASTDTQYF
J: TRBJ2-2; V: TRBV7-6; CDR3: CASSLARTGPNTGELFF
J: TRBJ2-2; V: TRBV29-1; CDR3: CSGGPGTGATGELFF
J: TRBJ2-7; V: TRBV19; CDR3: CASRGTGLLYF
J: TRBJ2-1; V: TRBV5-1; CDR3: CASSSLAGEDNEQFF
J: TRBJ1-2; V: TRBV28; CDR3: CASSYAGGGYTF
J: TRBJ1-5; V: TRBV7-8; CDR3: CASSLESVRQPQHF
J: TRBJ2-2; V: TRBV28; CDR3: CASSLPPVTGELFF
J: TRBJ2-2; V: TRBV3-1/TRBV3-2; CDR3: CASSTLLGPGTSTTGELFF
J: TRBJ2-3; V: TRBV9; CDR3: CASSVGLAGPDTQYF
J: TRBJ1-1; V: TRBV24-1; CDR3: CATSDPGNTEAFF
J: TRBJ2-7; V: TRBV18; CDR3: CASSNAGGSSYEQYF
J: TRBJ2-1; V: TRBV25-1; CDR3: CASSEPGLAYNEQFF
J: TRBJ1-4; V: TRBV30; CDR3: CAWSDLRDFFNEKLFF
J: TRBJ2-7; V: TRBV7-9; CDR3: CASSLANGYEQYF
J: TRBJ1-2; V: TRBV28; CDR3: CASSLQGESSGYTF
J: TRBJ2-7; V: TRBV30; CDR3: CAWSAKGQVAYEQYF
J: TRBJ1-2; V: TRBV10-3; CDR3: CATAFIEQGPANYGYTF
J: TRBJ1-2; V: TRBV5-4; CDR3: CASSLETGGVYGYTF
J: TRBJ1-4; V: TRBV6-5; CDR3: CASTPSTGGVEKLFF
J: TRBJ1-1; V: TRBV5-4; CDR3: CASSLDISNTEAFF
J: TRBJ2-7; V: TRBV28; CDR3: CASSFSSGTKHEQYF
J: TRBJ1-3; V: TRBV5-5; CDR3: CASSLGPGGLGSGNTIYF
J: TRBJ2-1; V: TRBV4-3; CDR3: CASSPQVGSYNEQFF